This T cell receptor (beta chain) was sequenced for a study of naive and memory T cell subsets. The CDR3 spans 15 residues. The junction had 12 bases not matched to a gene; V was cut back by 5 bases and J by 6 bases. The germline V gene encodes CDR1 MNHNS and CDR2 SASEGT. An oligonucleotide containing a UMI was ligated to the 3' end of TCR cDNA. The SP2 primer and nested alpha and beta constant region primers amplified ligated cDNA in four rounds. Blood and skin TCR RNA was reverse transcribed with alpha and beta constant primers. TCRdb reanalysed the 5' RACE reads using MiXCR and keeps one entry per CDR3 protein. The sample consists of roughly 56,000 distinct CDR3 sequences, approximately 6.6% of them appearing once. In this sample, this clonotype turned up many times.

V is TRBV6-1 and J is TRBJ1-1; 7 bases fit TRBD1. The TCR comes from a male donor in good health. The CDR3 sequence is CASSRRDSGAAEAFF. The DNA of the CDR3 is TGTGCCAGCAGTCGACGGGACAGTGGAGCCGCTGAAGCTTTCTTT.